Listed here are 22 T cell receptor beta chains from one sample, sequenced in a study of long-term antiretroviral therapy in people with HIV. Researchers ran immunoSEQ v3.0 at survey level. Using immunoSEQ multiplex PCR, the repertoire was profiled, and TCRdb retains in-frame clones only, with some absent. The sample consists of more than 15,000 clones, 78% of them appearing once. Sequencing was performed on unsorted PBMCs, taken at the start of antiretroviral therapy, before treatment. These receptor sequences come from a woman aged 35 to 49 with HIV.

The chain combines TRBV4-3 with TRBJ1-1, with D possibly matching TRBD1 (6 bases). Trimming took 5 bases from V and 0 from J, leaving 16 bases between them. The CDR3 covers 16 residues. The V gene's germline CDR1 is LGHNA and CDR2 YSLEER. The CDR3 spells CASSITGKPMNTEAFF. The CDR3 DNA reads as TGCGCCAGCAGCATTACAGGGAAGCCAATGAACACTGAAGCTTTCTTT.

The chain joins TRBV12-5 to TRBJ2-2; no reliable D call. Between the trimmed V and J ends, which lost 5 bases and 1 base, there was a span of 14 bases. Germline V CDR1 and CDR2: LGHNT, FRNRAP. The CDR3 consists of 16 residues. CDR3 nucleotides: TGTGCTAGTGGTCTCGACGGAGTCCAGAACACCGGGGAGCTGTTTTTT. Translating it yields CASGLDGVQNTGELFF.

In DNA form, the CDR3 reads TGCGCCAGCAGCCCCGGGACCGACACTGAAGCTTTCTTT. Amino acid sequence: CASSPGTDTEAFF. V is TRBV5-1 and J is TRBJ1-1; D may be TRBD1 (5 bases). Trimming took 4 bases from V and 3 from J, leaving 10 bases between them. The length of the CDR3 is 13 residues. From germline, CDR1 is SGHRS and CDR2 YFSETQ. Using reference TRBV5-1 and TRBJ1-1 for the parts outside the CDR3, the full variable domain is KAGVTQTPRYLIKTRGQQVTLSCSPISGHRSVSWYQQTPGQGLQFLFEYFSETQRNKGNFPGRFSGRQFSNSRSEMNVSTLELGDSALYLCASSPGTDTEAFFGQGTRLTVV.

The CDR3 reads CASSARTGGKGGYTF. CDR3 DNA: TGTGCCAGCAGTGCACGGACAGGGGGTAAGGGAGGCTACACCTTC. The gene calls are TRBV28 and TRBJ1-2; TRBD1 aligns across 10 bases. The ends lost 5 bases at V and 8 bases at J; junction bases unmatched: 11. The CDR3 is made up of 15 amino acids. Germline CDR1 and CDR2: MDHEN and SYDVKM.

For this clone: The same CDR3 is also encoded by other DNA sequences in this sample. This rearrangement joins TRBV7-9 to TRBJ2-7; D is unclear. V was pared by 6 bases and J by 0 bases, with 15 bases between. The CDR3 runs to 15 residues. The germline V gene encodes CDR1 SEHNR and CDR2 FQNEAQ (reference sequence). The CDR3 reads CASSSGPTLSYEQYF. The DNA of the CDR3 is TGTGCCAGCAGTTCCGGACCAACGCTCTCCTACGAGCAGTACTTC.

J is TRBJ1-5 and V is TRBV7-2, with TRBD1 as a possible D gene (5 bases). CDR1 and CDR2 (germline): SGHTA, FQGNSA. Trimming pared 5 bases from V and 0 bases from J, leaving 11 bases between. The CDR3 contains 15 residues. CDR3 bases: TGTGCCAGCAGCACAGGACACACTAGCAATCAGCCCCAGCATTTT. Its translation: CASSTGHTSNQPQHF. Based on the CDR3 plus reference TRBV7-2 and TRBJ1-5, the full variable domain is GAGVSQSPSNKVTEKGKDVELRCDPISGHTALYWYRQSLGQGLEFLIYFQGNSAPDKSGLPSDRFSAERTGGSVSTLTIQRTQQEDSAVYLCASSTGHTSNQPQHFGDGTRLSIL.

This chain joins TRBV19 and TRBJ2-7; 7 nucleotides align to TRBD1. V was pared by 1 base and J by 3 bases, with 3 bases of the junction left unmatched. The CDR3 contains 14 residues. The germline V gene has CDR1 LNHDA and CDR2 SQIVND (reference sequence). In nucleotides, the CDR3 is TGTGCCAGTAGTATAGCGGCAGGGGGCTACGAGCAGTACTTC. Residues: CASSIAAGGYEQYF.

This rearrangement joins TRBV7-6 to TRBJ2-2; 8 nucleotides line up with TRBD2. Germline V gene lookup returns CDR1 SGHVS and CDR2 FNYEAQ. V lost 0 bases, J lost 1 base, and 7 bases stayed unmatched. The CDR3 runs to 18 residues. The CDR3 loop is CASSLADRGGGNTGELFF. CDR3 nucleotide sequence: TGTGCCAGCAGCTTAGCCGACCGGGGGGGCGGGAACACCGGGGAGCTGTTTTTT.

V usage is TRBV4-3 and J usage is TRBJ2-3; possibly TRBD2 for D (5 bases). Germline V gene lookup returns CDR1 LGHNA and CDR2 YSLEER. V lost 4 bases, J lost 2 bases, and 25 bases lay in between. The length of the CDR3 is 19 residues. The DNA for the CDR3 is TGCGCCAGCAGCCGGAATAATTTAAGGATTAGCGTGGTCACAGATACGCAGTATTTT. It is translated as CASSRNNLRISVVTDTQYF.

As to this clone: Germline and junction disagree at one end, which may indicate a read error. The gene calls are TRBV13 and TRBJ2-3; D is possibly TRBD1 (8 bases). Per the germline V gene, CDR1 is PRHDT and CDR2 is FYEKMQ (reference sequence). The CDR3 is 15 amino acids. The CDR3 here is CASSLGQGGADTQYF. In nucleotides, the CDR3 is TGTGCCAGCAGCCTAGGACAGGGAGGGGCAGATACGCAGTATTTT.

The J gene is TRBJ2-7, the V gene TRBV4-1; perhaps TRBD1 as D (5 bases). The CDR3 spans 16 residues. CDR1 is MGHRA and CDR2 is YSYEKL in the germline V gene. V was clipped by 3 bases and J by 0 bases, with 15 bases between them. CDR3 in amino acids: CASSHKETASSYEQYF. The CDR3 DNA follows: TGCGCCAGCAGCCACAAGGAGACAGCCAGCTCCTACGAGCAGTACTTC.

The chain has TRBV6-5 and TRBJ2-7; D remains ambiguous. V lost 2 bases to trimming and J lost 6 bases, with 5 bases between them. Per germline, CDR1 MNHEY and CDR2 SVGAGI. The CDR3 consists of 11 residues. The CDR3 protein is CASSYSFEQYF. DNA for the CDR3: TGTGCCAGCAGTTACAGTTTCGAGCAGTACTTC.

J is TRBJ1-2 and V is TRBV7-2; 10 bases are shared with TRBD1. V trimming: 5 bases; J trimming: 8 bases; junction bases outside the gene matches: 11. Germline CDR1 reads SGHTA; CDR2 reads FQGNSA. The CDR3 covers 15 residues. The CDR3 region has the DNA TGTGCCAGCAGCCAAGGACAGGGGGGCTTTGGGGGCTACACCTTC. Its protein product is CASSQGQGGFGGYTF.

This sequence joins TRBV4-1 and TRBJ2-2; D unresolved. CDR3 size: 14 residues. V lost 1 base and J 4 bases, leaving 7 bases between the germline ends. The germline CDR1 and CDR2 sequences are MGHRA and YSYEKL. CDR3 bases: TGCGCCAGCAGCCAAGTTGGATTCACCGGGGAGCTGTTTTTT. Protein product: CASSQVGFTGELFF.

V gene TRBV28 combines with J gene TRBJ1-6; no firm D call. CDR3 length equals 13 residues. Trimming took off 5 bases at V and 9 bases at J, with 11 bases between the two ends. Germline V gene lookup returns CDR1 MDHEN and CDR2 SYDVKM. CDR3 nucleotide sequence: TGTGCCAGCAGTCGACCGTCCAGTTCACCCCTCCACTTT. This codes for CASSRPSSSPLHF.

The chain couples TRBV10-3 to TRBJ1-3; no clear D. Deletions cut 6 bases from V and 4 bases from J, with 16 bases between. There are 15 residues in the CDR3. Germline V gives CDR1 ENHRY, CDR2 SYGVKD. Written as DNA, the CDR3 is TGTGCCATCAGATCGACCCCCACGGAGGGAAACACCATATATTTT. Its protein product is CAIRSTPTEGNTIYF.

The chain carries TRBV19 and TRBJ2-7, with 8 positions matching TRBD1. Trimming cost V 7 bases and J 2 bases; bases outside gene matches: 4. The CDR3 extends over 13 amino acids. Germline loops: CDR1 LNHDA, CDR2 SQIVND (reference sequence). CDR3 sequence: CASTGGTTYEQYF. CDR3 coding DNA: TGTGCCAGTACAGGGGGCACTACCTACGAGCAGTACTTC.

The CDR3 here is CASSLWAAGAGNIQYF. In DNA, the CDR3 is TGTGCCAGCAGCTTATGGGCAGCGGGGGCGGGAAACATTCAGTACTTC. The J gene is TRBJ2-4, the V gene TRBV7-2, with 8 bases lining up with TRBD2. Germline assignment: CDR1 SGHTA and CDR2 FQGNSA. The CDR3 is 16 amino acids. J lost 6 bases, V lost 2 bases, and 9 bases had no gene match.

The CDR3 loop reads CASSRPDRLGTEAFF. Written as DNA, the CDR3 is TGTGCCAGCAGCCGTCCCGACAGGTTAGGCACTGAAGCTTTCTTT. The chain recombines TRBV21-1 with TRBJ1-1; the table's TRBD1 call for D was not verified on the DNA. TRBV21-1 is classified as a pseudogene. The CDR3 is 15 amino acids.

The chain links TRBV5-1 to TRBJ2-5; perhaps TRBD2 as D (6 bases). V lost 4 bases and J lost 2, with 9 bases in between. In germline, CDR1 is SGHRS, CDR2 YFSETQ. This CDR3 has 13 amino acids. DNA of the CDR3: TGCGCCAGCAGCCCCGGGAGTCAAGAGACCCAGTACTTC. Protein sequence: CASSPGSQETQYF.

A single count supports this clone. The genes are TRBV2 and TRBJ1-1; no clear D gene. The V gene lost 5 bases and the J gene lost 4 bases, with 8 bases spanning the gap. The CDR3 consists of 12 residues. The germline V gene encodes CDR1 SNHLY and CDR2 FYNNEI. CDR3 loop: CASSQGRTEAFF. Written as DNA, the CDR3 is TGTGCCAGCAGTCAAGGACGCACTGAAGCTTTCTTT.

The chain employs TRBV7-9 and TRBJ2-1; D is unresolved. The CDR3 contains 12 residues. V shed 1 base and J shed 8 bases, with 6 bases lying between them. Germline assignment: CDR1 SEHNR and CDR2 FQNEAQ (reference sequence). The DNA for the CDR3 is TGTGCCAGCAGCTTAGGGGTCGATGAGCAGTTCTTC. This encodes CASSLGVDEQFF.